These 25 T cell receptor beta chains were all obtained from the same sample, sequenced in a study of blood T cell repertoires in COVID-19. Generated by immunoSEQ multiplex PCR, the TCRdb table keeps only in-frame clones and is missing some. Here the sample spans some 220,000 clones, around 84% being singletons. The sequenced sample was peripheral blood. The origin of the receptors is an elderly woman with active or convalescent COVID-19.

This chain connects TRBV6-5 to TRBJ2-7, with 10 positions matching TRBD1. V dropped 8 bases and J dropped 3; count of bases not matched to a gene: 7. The CDR3 sequence is 14 residues long. The germline CDR1 and CDR2 sequences are MNHEY and SVGAGI. CDR3 nucleotide sequence: TGTGCCAGCGGACTGACAGGGGGCGTCTACGAGCAGTACTTC. Its translation is CASGLTGGVYEQYF.

The chain uses TRBV6-5 and TRBJ2-4; the match to TRBD2 covers 9 bases. After removal of 2 bases from V and 7 bases from J, the junction contained 9 bases not matched to a gene. From germline, CDR1 is MNHEY and CDR2 SVGAGI. This CDR3 is 16 amino acids long. The CDR3 is CASSYPNSGRFNIQYF. In DNA, the CDR3 is TGTGCCAGCAGTTACCCTAATAGCGGGAGATTCAACATTCAGTACTTC.

The chain is built from TRBV7-2 and TRBJ1-2, with 7 bases aligning to TRBD1. This CDR3 is built from 16 residues. Germline CDR1 reads SGHTA; CDR2 reads FQGNSA. The J segment lost 8 bases and the V segment lost 1 base, leaving 13 bases of the junction unmatched. CDR3 amino acids: CASSLGDSRVRVGYTF. CDR3 coding DNA: TGTGCCAGCAGCTTAGGGGACAGTCGGGTTCGGGTCGGCTACACCTTC.

The chain uses TRBV28 and TRBJ2-5, with 8 bases fitting TRBD1. The germline V gene encodes CDR1 MDHEN and CDR2 SYDVKM. The CDR3 spans 15 residues. The V and J ends lost 1 base and 6 bases, in that order; junction bases with no gene match: 7. The CDR3 DNA is TGTGCCAGCAGTTTATCTAGGCAGGGGGCAAAGACCCAGTACTTC. It codes for CASSLSRQGAKTQYF.

This rearrangement joins TRBV14 to TRBJ2-7; 7 positions match TRBD1. CDR3 size: 15 residues. CDR1 and CDR2 (germline): SGHDN, FVKESK. V dropped 3 bases and J dropped 2; count of bases not matched to a gene: 7. CDR3 in DNA: TGTGCCAGCAGCCAGGTCCACAGGGGTCCCTACGAGCAGTACTTC. Translation: CASSQVHRGPYEQYF.

The chain couples TRBV9 to TRBJ1-1; D may be TRBD1 (5 bases). The length of the CDR3 is 14 residues. Germline V lookup: CDR1 SGDLS, CDR2 YYNGEE. V was shortened by 3 bases and J by 5 bases, with 14 bases between the two germline ends. The CDR3 reads CASSARTGGTEAFF. The CDR3 nucleotides read TGTGCCAGCAGCGCCCGGACGGGGGGGACTGAAGCTTTCTTT.

This chain joins TRBV4-2 and TRBJ2-7; D remains unclear. The germline gives CDR1 LGHNA, CDR2 YNFKEQ. The CDR3 loop spans 16 amino acids. V was cut by 0 bases and J by 2 bases, with 14 bases left in between. CDR3 coding DNA: TGTGCCAGCAGCCAAGAAAGTCGCCCCGCTACCTACGAGCAGTACTTC. This encodes CASSQESRPATYEQYF.

V and J are TRBV5-1 and TRBJ2-7, with D possibly TRBD2 on 6 matching bases. The V gene's germline CDR1 is SGHRS and CDR2 YFSETQ. The CDR3 loop spans 14 amino acids. Trimming left V 0 bases short and J 3 bases short, with 10 bases between. CDR3 sequence: CASSLELDYYEQYF. DNA of the CDR3: TGCGCCAGCAGCTTGGAGCTGGACTACTACGAGCAGTACTTC.

The chain combines TRBV7-9 with TRBJ2-7; D perhaps matches TRBD2 (6 bases). The germline V gene encodes CDR1 SEHNR and CDR2 FQNEAQ (reference sequence). The germline V and J ends were trimmed by 1 base and 3 bases, with 13 bases remaining between them. There are 15 residues in the CDR3. CDR3 coding DNA: TGTGCCAGCAGCTTAGGATCGGGGGACCTCTACGAGCAGTACTTC. It is translated as CASSLGSGDLYEQYF.

The V and J genes are TRBV28 and TRBJ1-4; D gene uncertain. The CDR3 spans 16 residues. V gave up 5 bases and J gave up 8 bases, with 21 bases separating them. Germline V gene data show CDR1 as MDHEN and CDR2 as SYDVKM. This CDR3 reads CASSPSPGPKFEKLFF. The CDR3 coding sequence is TGTGCCAGCAGTCCCTCCCCCGGTCCCAAGTTCGAAAAACTGTTTTTT.

This clone is a singleton in its sample. V gene TRBV19 combines with J gene TRBJ2-2, with 14 bases fitting TRBD2. The V and J ends lost 8 bases and 3 bases, in that order; junction bases with no gene match: 14. CDR3 length equals 19 residues. Germline V gene data show CDR1 as LNHDA and CDR2 as SQIVND (reference sequence). CDR3 DNA: TGTGCCAGTGCACTCGACCAGGGACTAGCGGGAGTACACACCGGGGAGCTGTTTTTT. As protein: CASALDQGLAGVHTGELFF.

V and J are TRBV5-4 and TRBJ2-7; D call uncertain. V lost 4 bases, J lost 1 base, and 12 bases lay in between. Germline V gene data show CDR1 as SGHNT and CDR2 as YYREEE (reference sequence). The CDR3 is made up of 14 amino acids. This chain's CDR3 is CASSGTLGSYEQYF. The CDR3 DNA reads TGTGCCAGCAGCGGCACCCTAGGATCCTACGAGCAGTACTTC.

The gene calls are TRBV7-2 and TRBJ1-5, with D perhaps matching TRBD1 (5 bases). CDR3 length: 15 amino acids. V lost 1 base and J lost 2, with 9 bases in between. CDR1 and CDR2 (germline): SGHTA, FQGNSA. The CDR3 DNA reads as TGTGCCAGCAGCTTAGGAAGGGGCGGCAATCAGCCCCAGCATTTT. This encodes CASSLGRGGNQPQHF.

CDR3 sequence: CASSPGDGYTF. CDR3 in DNA: TGTGCCAGTAGTCCAGGGGATGGCTACACCTTC. The rearrangement joins TRBV19 to TRBJ1-2; maybe TRBD1 (6 bases). Germline V lookup: CDR1 LNHDA, CDR2 SQIVND (reference sequence). The ends were cut back, 5 bases at V and 6 bases at J, with 7 bases in the middle. The CDR3 has 11 amino acids.

The gene calls are TRBV7-3 and TRBJ2-1, with a possible D match to TRBD2 (7 bases). Trimming took off 1 base at V and 8 bases at J, with 15 bases between the two ends. CDR1 and CDR2 from the germline V gene are SGHTA and FQGTGA. There are 15 residues in the CDR3. The CDR3 DNA follows: TGTGCCAGCAGCTTAAGGCCTGGGGGGGCGGATGAGCAGTTCTTC. Encoded protein: CASSLRPGGADEQFF.

The gene calls are TRBV25-1 and TRBJ2-7; no firm D call. The germline V and J ends were trimmed by 7 bases and 3 bases, with 13 bases remaining between them. The CDR3 is made up of 13 amino acids. Per germline, CDR1 MGHDK and CDR2 SYGVNS. CDR3 sequence: CASTHGHLYEQYF. Written as DNA, the CDR3 is TGTGCCAGCACCCATGGGCATCTCTACGAGCAGTACTTC.

The chain uses TRBV9 and TRBJ2-7, with 13 positions matching TRBD2. The J segment lost 7 bases and the V segment lost 6 bases, leaving 10 bases of the junction unmatched. CDR3 length equals 15 residues. The germline CDR1 and CDR2 sequences are SGDLS and YYNGEE. CDR3 residues: CASTPGLAGTGEQYF. CDR3 in DNA: TGTGCCAGCACCCCGGGACTAGCGGGAACGGGGGAGCAGTACTTC.

The rearrangement uses TRBV21-1 and TRBJ1-1; no check of the table's D call, TRBD1, against the DNA was made. TRBV21-1 is assigned pseudogene status. There are 16 residues in the CDR3. This CDR3 reads CASNKKGHRLNTEAFF. The CDR3 coding sequence is TGTGCCAGCAACAAAAAGGGGCACAGACTGAACACTGAAGCTTTCTTT.

This clone was recorded only once. This chain connects TRBV7-3 to TRBJ2-5; 7 bases match TRBD2. Germline lookup yields CDR1 SGHTA and CDR2 FQGTGA. The CDR3 covers 16 residues. The V gene end was trimmed by 1 base and the J gene end by 5 bases; junction bases not matched to a gene: 10. CDR3 in DNA: TGTGCCAGCAGCTTAATCGGGGCGGGAGTATCTGAGACCCAGTACTTC. It is translated as CASSLIGAGVSETQYF.

This clone was detected once. The V call is TRBV6-6, the J call TRBJ2-7; TRBD1 might be the D (6 bases). The CDR3 runs to 12 residues. The V and J ends lost 6 bases and 7 bases respectively, with 13 bases between them. CDR1 and CDR2 (germline): MNHNY, SVGAGI (reference sequence). The chain's CDR3 is CASSPTGREQYF. The CDR3 DNA sequence: TGTGCCAGCAGCCCTACAGGGAGAGAGCAGTACTTC.

The chain employs TRBV20-1 and TRBJ1-2; D not resolved. In germline, CDR1 is DFQATT, CDR2 SNEGSKA (reference sequence). CDR3 length: 9 amino acids. Trimming removed 5 bases at V and 13 bases at J, with 11 bases between. As DNA, the CDR3 is TGCAGTGCTCCCCCCTCCCCCACCTTC. It translates to CSAPPSPTF.

The DNA for the CDR3 is TGTGCCACCAGCAGAGATCTGGGCACTAATTCACCCCTCCACTTT. It translates to CATSRDLGTNSPLHF. The chain carries TRBV15 and TRBJ1-6; D is uncertain. CDR3 length: 15 amino acids. V lost 0 bases, J lost 6 bases, and 9 bases lay in between. Germline assignment: CDR1 LNHNV and CDR2 YYDKDF (reference sequence).

A single count supports this clone. The V and J genes are TRBV19 and TRBJ2-7, with 9 bases that match TRBD1. The CDR3 runs to 15 residues. After removal of 1 base from V and 2 bases from J, the junction contained 3 bases not matched to a gene. In germline, CDR1 is LNHDA, CDR2 SQIVND (reference sequence). The CDR3, as DNA: TGTGCCAGTAGTATAGGGACAGGGGTCCCCTACGAGCAGTACTTC. Its protein product is CASSIGTGVPYEQYF.

The J gene is TRBJ2-5, the V gene TRBV6-1; 8 nucleotides line up with TRBD1. J gave up 5 bases and V 7 bases, and 6 bases lay outside the gene matches. Germline-derived CDR1 and CDR2 are MNHNS and SASEGT. The CDR3 covers 13 residues. Written as DNA, the CDR3 is TGTGCCAGCAAACGACAGGGGTCTGAGACCCAGTACTTC. The encoded protein is CASKRQGSETQYF.

The chain links TRBV13 to TRBJ1-1; TRBD1 is a possible D gene (5 bases). The CDR3 sequence is 15 residues long. Trimming shortened V by 5 bases and J by 2 bases, and 15 bases separated the two germline ends. Germline-derived CDR1 and CDR2 are PRHDT and FYEKMQ (reference sequence). CDR3 DNA: TGTGCCAGCAGCCCTATAGGGGCGGAAAACACTGAAGCTTTCTTT. Its translation is CASSPIGAENTEAFF.